The 5 T cell receptor beta chains given below trace back to one sample, sequenced in a study of cytomegalovirus exposure and HLA in healthy donors. The primer mix had 60 Vbeta and 13 Jbeta primers. The protocol was immunoSEQ multiplex PCR, while the TCRdb copy is restricted to in-frame clones and leaves out a portion. The sample totals approximately 110,000 clones. Sample: PBMCs. Every receptor here comes from a man aged 18 to 29 in good health and CMV-seronegative.

J is TRBJ1-1 and V is TRBV27; 11 nucleotides agree with TRBD1. The germline gives CDR1 MNHEY, CDR2 SMNVEV (reference sequence). The CDR3 totals 17 residues. Trimming at V came to 4 bases and at J to 6 bases, leaving 13 bases not matched to a gene. CDR3 coding DNA: TGTGCCAGCAGTTATAAGTGGGACAGGGGGTTGCAGGCTGAAGCTTTCTTT. Translating gives CASSYKWDRGLQAEAFF.

J is TRBJ2-4 and V is TRBV28, with 10 nucleotides matching TRBD1. V lost 3 bases, J lost 9 bases, and 8 bases stayed unmatched. Per germline, CDR1 MDHEN and CDR2 SYDVKM. CDR3 length equals 15 residues. This CDR3 reads CASSFGGTGVTIQYF. The CDR3 nucleotides read TGTGCCAGCAGTTTTGGAGGGACAGGGGTCACCATTCAGTACTTC.

The chain combines TRBV19 with TRBJ1-1; D is ambiguous. Germline CDR1 and CDR2: LNHDA and SQIVND (reference sequence). With 6 bases removed from V and 2 bases from J, the gap between germline ends came to 10 bases. The CDR3 totals 13 residues. CDR3 amino acids: CASSVIANTEAFF. CDR3 in DNA: TGTGCCAGTAGCGTAATAGCTAACACTGAAGCTTTCTTT.

The J gene is TRBJ1-1, the V gene TRBV29-1; D is undetermined. The CDR3 covers 11 residues. Between the trimmed V and J ends, which lost 5 bases and 1 base, there was a span of 5 bases. Germline CDR1 SQVTM, CDR2 ANQGSEA. This CDR3 reads CSVRRNTEAFF. Written as DNA, the CDR3 is TGCAGCGTTCGGAGGAACACTGAAGCTTTCTTT.

The CDR3 is CATSRGSGISGNTIYF. The CDR3 DNA follows: TGTGCCACCAGCAGAGGGTCGGGGATCTCTGGAAACACCATATATTTT. The chain combines TRBV15 with TRBJ1-3; no clear D gene. Per germline, CDR1 LNHNV and CDR2 YYDKDF (reference sequence). The CDR3 totals 16 residues. V shed 1 base and J shed 0 bases, with 10 bases lying between them.